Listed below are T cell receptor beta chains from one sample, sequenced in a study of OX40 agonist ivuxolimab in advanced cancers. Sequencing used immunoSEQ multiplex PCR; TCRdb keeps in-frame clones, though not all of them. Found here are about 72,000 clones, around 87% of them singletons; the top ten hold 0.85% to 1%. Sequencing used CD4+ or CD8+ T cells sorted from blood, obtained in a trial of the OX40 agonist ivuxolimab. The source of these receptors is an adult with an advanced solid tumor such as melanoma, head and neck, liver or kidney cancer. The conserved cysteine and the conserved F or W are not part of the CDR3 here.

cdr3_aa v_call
ASRASGGALQETQY TRBV5-1
ASSQDRDYVSGANVLT TRBV4-1
ASTPSGAGYGYT TRBV5-1
ASRTQEPRYGYT TRBV6-5
ASSVEQGNTEAF TRBV9
ASGTGGQATYEQY TRBV27
ASSLAHISAEAF TRBV5-4
ASSLRGGLSDTQY TRBV5-4
ASSYGGSGGYNEQF TRBV6-5
ASSLDGETEAF TRBV7-3
ASSPRRGRPDTQY TRBV5-4
ASSYTGDTQY TRBV6-5
ASTPSYGNQPQH TRBV6-5
ASSLAGTSGTFNEQF TRBV27
ASSPNGGMNTEAF TRBV18
ASSKKKGDSRNTEAF TRBV21-1
ASSYGQTTDTQY TRBV6-6
ASSHLWGEQY TRBV4-1
ASSTAGDRVHEQF TRBV5-1
ASSLDGGASPLH TRBV11-2
ASSFPGSSGNTIY TRBV5-4
ASSLDTSGGDTQY TRBV5-5
SGGLAANTQY TRBV29-1
ASSLTGGDHYEQY TRBV7-3
ASSRPTGTIQETQY TRBV18
ASSDEQGVNEQF TRBV10-1
ASSFQKVSESSGNTIY TRBV5-5
AISESWSSYNSPLH TRBV10-3
ASSLVGLAGGEQY TRBV7-9
AIRSGLADHEQY TRBV10-3
ASSQWNEGLKGYT TRBV23-1
ASSPLSGGASYEQY TRBV27
ASCTAYNSPLH TRBV19
SVLRAGGFNETQY TRBV29-1
ASRTGTSFKEQF TRBV19
ASSLSGRSYEQY TRBV5-6
ASTKTGGYGYT TRBV11-3
ASSFTGGGDTEAF TRBV11-2
ASSSGPDSYGYT TRBV5-1
ASSIGATMNTEAF TRBV19
ASSEQTGGNSPLH TRBV9
SVEVGTSGRGEQF TRBV29-1
ASRITGGLNTEAF TRBV27
ASSHSLGSTPAGTEAF TRBV4-2
ASSPYVGLGEQY TRBV5-1
ASSENKGTGKLREQY TRBV25-1
ASSLIAGGPETQY TRBV7-2
ATRMWGLSYNEQF TRBV10-2
ASSDQPNTEAF TRBV6-1
AISSYLGEYGYT TRBV10-3
ASSGQGKPTEGYT TRBV28
ASSEWGGLSNQPQH TRBV2
ASSSLAEYNEQF TRBV7-6
ASSSATAWNEQF TRBV28